This TCR beta chain was captured in a study of CD8 T cells in Susac syndrome. The CDR3 length is 16 residues. CDR1 SGHNT and CDR2 YYREEE come from the germline V gene (reference sequence). V lost 0 bases and J lost 3; bases outside the gene matches: 5. The RNA input was about 0.5 to 1 ug, and it was reverse transcribed with random hexamers. TCRdb re-called the immunoSEQ multiplex PCR reads through MiXCR, storing one row per CDR3 protein. The data hold hundreds of thousands of distinct CDR3 sequences, with about 94% observed a single time. The TCR originated in a human donor with Susac syndrome. This chain connects TRBV5-4 to TRBJ2-3, with 9 bases matching TRBD1. The sequenced sample was CD4+ T cells from PBMCs. CDR3 amino acids: CASSLARGTGTDTQYF. The CDR3 DNA reads as TGTGCCAGCAGCTTGGCCAGAGGGACAGGGACAGATACGCAGTATTTT.